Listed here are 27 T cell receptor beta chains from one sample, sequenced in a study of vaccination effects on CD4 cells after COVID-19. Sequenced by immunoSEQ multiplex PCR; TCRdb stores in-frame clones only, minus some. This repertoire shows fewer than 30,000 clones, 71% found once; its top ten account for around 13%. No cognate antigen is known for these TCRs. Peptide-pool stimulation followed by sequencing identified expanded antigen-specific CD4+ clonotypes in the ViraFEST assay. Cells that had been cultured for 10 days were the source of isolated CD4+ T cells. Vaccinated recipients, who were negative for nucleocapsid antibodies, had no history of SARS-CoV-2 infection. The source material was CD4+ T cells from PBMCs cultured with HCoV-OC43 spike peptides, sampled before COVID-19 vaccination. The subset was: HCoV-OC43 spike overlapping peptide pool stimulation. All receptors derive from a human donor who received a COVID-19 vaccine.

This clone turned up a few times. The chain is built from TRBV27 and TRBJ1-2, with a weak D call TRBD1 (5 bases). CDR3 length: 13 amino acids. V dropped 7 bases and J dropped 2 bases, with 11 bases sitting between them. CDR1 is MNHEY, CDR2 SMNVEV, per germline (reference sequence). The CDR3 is CASTRDRNYGYTF. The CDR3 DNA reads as TGTGCCAGCACCAGGGACCGGAACTATGGCTACACCTTC.

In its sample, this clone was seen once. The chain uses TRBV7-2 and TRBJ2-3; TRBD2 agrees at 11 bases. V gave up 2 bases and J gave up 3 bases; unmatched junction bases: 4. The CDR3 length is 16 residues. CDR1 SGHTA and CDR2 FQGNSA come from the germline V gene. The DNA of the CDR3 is TGTGCCAGCAGCTTATCCAGACTAGCGGGAACAGATACGCAGTATTTT. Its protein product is CASSLSRLAGTDTQYF.

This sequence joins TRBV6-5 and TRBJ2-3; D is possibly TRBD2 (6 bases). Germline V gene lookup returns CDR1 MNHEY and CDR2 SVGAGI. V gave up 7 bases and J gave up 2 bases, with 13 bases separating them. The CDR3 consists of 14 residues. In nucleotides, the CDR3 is TGTGCCAGCAAGATGGGGAGGCACACAGATACGCAGTATTTT. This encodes CASKMGRHTDTQYF.

CDR3: CATSSRLAGNEQYF. Here the CDR3 DNA reads TGTGCCACCAGCAGCCGCCTCGCGGGGAACGAGCAGTACTTC. The rearrangement joins TRBV15 to TRBJ2-7; tentatively, D is TRBD2 (6 bases). The V gene lost 3 bases and the J gene lost 5 bases, with 14 bases spanning the gap. CDR1 and CDR2 (germline): LNHNV, YYDKDF (reference sequence). CDR3 length: 14 residues. Filled out from reference TRBV15 and TRBJ2-7, the complete variable domain reads DAMVIQNPRYQVTQFGKPVTLSCSQTLNHNVMYWYQQKSSQAPKLLFHYYDKDFNNEADTPDNFQSRRPNTSFCFLDIRSPGLGDTAMYLCATSSRLAGNEQYFGPGTRLTVT.

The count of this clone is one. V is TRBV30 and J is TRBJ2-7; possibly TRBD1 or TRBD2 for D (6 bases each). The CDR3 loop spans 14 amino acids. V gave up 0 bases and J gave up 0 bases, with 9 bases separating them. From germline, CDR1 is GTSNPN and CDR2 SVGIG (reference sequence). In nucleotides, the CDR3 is TGTGCCTGGAGTGTAGGGGGGACCTCCTACGAGCAGTACTTC. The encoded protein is CAWSVGGTSYEQYF.

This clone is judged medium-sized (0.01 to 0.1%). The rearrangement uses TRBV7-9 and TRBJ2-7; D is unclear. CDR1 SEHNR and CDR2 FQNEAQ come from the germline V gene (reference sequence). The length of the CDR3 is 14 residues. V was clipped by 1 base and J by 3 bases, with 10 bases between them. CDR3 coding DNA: TGTGCCAGCAGCTTAGTTCCAGCATACTACGAGCAGTACTTC. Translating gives CASSLVPAYYEQYF.

The CDR3 region is CASAQSSGRGNEQFF. CDR3 bases: TGTGCCAGCGCACAGTCTAGCGGGAGGGGAAATGAGCAGTTCTTC. The chain combines TRBV18 with TRBJ2-1; 12 positions match TRBD2. With 8 bases clipped from V and 7 bases from J, the junction kept 9 bases outside the gene matches. Per germline, CDR1 KGHSH and CDR2 LQKENI. The CDR3 contains 15 residues.

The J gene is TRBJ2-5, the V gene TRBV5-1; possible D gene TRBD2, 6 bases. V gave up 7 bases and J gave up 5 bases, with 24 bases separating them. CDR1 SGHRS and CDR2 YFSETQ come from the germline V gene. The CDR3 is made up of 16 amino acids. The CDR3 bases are TGCGCCAGCTCGGTCGGGGCCCTGGCGGGATTGGAGACCCAGTACTTC. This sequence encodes CASSVGALAGLETQYF.

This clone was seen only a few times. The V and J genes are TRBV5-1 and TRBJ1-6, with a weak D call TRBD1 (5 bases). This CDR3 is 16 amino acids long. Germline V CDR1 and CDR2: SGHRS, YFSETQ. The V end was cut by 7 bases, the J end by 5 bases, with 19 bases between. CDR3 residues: CASGPQTATDNSPLHF. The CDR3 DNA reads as TGCGCCAGCGGCCCACAGACAGCTACGGATAATTCACCCCTCCACTTT.

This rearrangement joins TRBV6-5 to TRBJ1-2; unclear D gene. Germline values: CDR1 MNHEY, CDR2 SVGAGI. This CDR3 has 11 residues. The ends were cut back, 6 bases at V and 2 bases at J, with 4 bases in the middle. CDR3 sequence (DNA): TGTGCCAGCAGCCAGAACTATGGCTACACCTTC. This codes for CASSQNYGYTF.

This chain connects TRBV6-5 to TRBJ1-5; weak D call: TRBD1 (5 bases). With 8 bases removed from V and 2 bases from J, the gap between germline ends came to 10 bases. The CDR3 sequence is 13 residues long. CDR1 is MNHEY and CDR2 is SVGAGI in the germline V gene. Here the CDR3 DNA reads TGTGCCAGCGGGGCGGGCGGCAATCAGCCCCAGCATTTT. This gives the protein CASGAGGNQPQHF.

The CDR3 DNA reads TGTGCCAGCAGTTCACCGGACAGGCGGAACACTGAAGCTTTCTTT. Encoded protein: CASSSPDRRNTEAFF. The chain carries TRBV27 and TRBJ1-1, with 7 bases aligning to TRBD1. The V gene end was trimmed by 4 bases and the J gene end by 1 base; junction bases not matched to a gene: 6. Germline CDR1 is MNHEY and CDR2 is SMNVEV (reference sequence). The CDR3 sequence is 15 residues long.

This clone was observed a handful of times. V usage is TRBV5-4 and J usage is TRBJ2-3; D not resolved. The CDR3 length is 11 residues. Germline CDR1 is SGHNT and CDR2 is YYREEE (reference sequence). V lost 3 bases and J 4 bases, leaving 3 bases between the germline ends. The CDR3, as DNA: TGTGCCAGCAGCTGGGCAGATACGCAGTATTTT. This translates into CASSWADTQYF.

CDR3 sequence (DNA): TGCGCCAGCAGAAGACTCGCCATTTCCGGGACTAAGGACAATGAGCAGTTCTTC. It codes for CASRRLAISGTKDNEQFF. This chain links TRBV5-1 with TRBJ2-1; TRBD2 aligns across 7 bases. CDR1 and CDR2 from the germline V gene are SGHRS and YFSETQ. V shed 5 bases and J 5 bases; nucleotides not matched to a gene: 19. The CDR3 consists of 18 residues.

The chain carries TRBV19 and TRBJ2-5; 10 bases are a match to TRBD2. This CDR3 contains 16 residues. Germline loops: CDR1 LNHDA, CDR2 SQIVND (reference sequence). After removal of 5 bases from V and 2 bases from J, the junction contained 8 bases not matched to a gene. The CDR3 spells CASSLGLAAKQETQYF. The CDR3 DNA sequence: TGTGCCAGTAGTCTAGGACTAGCGGCGAAACAAGAGACCCAGTACTTC.

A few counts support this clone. CDR3 in amino acids: CASSSGGPNSNQPQHF. CDR3 DNA: TGTGCCAGCAGCTCCGGGGGACCGAATAGCAATCAGCCCCAGCATTTT. The rearrangement joins TRBV5-6 to TRBJ1-5, with D possibly being TRBD1 (5 bases). The CDR3 covers 16 residues. Trimming removed 3 bases at V and 0 bases at J, with 13 bases between. Germline V gene sequence: CDR1 SGHDT, CDR2 YYEEEE.

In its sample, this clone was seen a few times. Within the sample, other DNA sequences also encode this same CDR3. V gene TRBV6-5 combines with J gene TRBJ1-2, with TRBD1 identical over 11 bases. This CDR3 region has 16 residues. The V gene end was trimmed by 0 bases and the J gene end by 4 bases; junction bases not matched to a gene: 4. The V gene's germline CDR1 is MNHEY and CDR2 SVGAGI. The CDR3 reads CASSYSRTGGGYGYTF. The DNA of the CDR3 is TGTGCCAGCAGTTACTCGAGGACAGGGGGCGGCTATGGCTACACCTTC.

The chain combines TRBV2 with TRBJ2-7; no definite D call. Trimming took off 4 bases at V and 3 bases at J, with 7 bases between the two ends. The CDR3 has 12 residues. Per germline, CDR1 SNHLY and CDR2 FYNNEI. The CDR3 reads CASSGQLYEQYF. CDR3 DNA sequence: TGTGCCAGCAGTGGGCAGCTCTACGAGCAGTACTTC. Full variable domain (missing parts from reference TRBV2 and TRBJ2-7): EPEVTQTPSHQVTQMGQEVILRCVPISNHLYFYWYRQILGQKVEFLVSFYNNEISEKSEIFDDQFSVERPDGSNFTLKIRSTKLEDSAMYFCASSGQLYEQYFGPGTRLTVT.

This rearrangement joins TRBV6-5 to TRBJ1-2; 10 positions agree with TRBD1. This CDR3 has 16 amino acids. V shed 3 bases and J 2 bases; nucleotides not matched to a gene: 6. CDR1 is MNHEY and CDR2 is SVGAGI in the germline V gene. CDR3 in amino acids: CASSYSRTGGNYGYTF. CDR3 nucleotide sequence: TGTGCCAGCAGTTATTCGAGGACAGGGGGAAACTATGGCTACACCTTC.

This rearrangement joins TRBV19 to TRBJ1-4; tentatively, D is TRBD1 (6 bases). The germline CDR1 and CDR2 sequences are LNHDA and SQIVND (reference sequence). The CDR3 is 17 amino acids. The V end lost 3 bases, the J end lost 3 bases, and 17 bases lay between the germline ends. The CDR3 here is CASSMSGYRDSNEKLFF. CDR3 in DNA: TGTGCCAGTAGTATGAGCGGGTACAGGGATTCTAATGAAAAACTGTTTTTT.

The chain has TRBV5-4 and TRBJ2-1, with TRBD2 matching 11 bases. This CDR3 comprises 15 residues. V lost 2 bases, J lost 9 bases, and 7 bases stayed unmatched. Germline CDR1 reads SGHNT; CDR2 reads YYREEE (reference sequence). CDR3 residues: CASSLDLTSGSEQFF. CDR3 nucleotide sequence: TGTGCCAGCAGCTTAGACCTAACTAGCGGGAGTGAGCAGTTCTTC.

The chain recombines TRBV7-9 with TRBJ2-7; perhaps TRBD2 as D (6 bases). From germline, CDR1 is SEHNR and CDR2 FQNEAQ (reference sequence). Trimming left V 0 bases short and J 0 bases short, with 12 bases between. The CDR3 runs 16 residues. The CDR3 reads CASSLAGGTYSYEQYF. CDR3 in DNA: TGTGCCAGCAGCTTAGCGGGAGGCACCTACTCCTACGAGCAGTACTTC.

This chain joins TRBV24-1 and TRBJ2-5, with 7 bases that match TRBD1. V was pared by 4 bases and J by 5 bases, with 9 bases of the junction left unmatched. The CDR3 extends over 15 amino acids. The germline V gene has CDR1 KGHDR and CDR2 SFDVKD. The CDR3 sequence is CATSETTGTSETQYF. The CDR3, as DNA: TGTGCCACCAGTGAAACGACAGGGACGTCGGAGACCCAGTACTTC.

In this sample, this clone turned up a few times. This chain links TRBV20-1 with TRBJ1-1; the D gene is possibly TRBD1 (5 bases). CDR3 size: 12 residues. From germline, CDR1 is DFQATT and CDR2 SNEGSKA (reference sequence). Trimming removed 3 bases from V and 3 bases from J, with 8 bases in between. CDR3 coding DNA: TGCAGTGCTAGTCGCAGGGACACTGAAGCTTTCTTT. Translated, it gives CSASRRDTEAFF.

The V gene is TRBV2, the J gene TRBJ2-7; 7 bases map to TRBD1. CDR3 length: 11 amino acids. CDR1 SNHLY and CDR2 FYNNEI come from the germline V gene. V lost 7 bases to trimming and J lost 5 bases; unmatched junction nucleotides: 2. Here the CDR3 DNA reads TGTGCCAGCAACAGGGGTCACGAGCAGTACTTC. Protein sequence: CASNRGHEQYF.

The CDR3 reads CASSESRQKMNTEAFF. CDR3 sequence (DNA): TGCGCCAGCAGTGAGTCCCGGCAAAAGATGAACACTGAAGCTTTCTTT. This rearrangement joins TRBV10-2 to TRBJ1-1, with D unresolved. V gave up 0 bases and J gave up 0 bases, with 11 bases separating them. CDR3 length equals 16 residues. Per germline, CDR1 WSHSY and CDR2 SAAADI.

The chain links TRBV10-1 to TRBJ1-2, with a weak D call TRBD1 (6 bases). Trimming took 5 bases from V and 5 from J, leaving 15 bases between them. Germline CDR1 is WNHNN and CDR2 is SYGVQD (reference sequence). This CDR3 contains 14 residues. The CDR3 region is CASSNRVDWYGYTF. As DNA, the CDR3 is TGCGCCAGCAGTAACAGGGTGGATTGGTATGGCTACACCTTC.